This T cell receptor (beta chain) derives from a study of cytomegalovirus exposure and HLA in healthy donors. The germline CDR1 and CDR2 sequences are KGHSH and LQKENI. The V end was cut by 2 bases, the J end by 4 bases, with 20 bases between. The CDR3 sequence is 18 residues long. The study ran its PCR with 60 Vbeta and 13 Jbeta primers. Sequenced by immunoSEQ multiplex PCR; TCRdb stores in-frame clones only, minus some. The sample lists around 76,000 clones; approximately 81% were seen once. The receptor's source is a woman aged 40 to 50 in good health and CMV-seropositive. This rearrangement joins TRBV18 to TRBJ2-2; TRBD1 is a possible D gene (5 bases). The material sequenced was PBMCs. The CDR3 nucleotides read TGTGCCAGCTCACCAACGGTGATGGGAAGGGGAAGCACCGGGGAGCTGTTTTTT. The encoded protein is CASSPTVMGRGSTGELFF.